The next 9 T cell receptor beta chains were all read from a single sample in a study of shared clonotypes between healthy human individuals. Profiled with immunoSEQ multiplex PCR; TCRdb holds only in-frame clones, not every one. The sample shows millions of clones, over 85% of them seen only once. Sequencing input: naive CD4+ T cells sorted from blood. The subset: CD45RA+ positively selected. These receptors were taken from a man aged 18 to 30 in good health.

This clone was seen a single time. This chain joins TRBV4-1 and TRBJ1-3; no definite D call. The CDR3 totals 15 residues. The V end was cut by 4 bases, the J end by 4 bases, with 14 bases between. Germline CDR1 reads MGHRA; CDR2 reads YSYEKL. This chain's CDR3 is CASSPYANFGNTIYF. CDR3 coding DNA: TGCGCCAGCAGCCCCTACGCTAATTTCGGAAACACCATATATTTT.

V gene TRBV5-1 combines with J gene TRBJ2-3, with TRBD2 matching 7 bases. Germline CDR1 reads SGHRS; CDR2 reads YFSETQ. Losses at the gene ends were 4 bases for V and 0 bases for J; bases not matched to a gene: 11. This CDR3 comprises 17 residues. CDR3 sequence reads: CASSLRPAGVSTDTQYF. The DNA of the CDR3 is TGCGCCAGCAGCCTTCGACCCGCGGGAGTCAGCACAGATACGCAGTATTTT.

J is TRBJ2-7 and V is TRBV10-3; no clear D gene. CDR1 and CDR2 (germline): ENHRY, SYGVKD. The CDR3 loop spans 11 amino acids. V gave up 7 bases and J gave up 3 bases, with 7 bases separating them. The CDR3 sequence is CAIKDNYEQYF. In nucleotides, the CDR3 is TGTGCCATCAAAGACAACTACGAGCAGTACTTC.

This sequence joins TRBV9 and TRBJ1-2; D is unclear. CDR3 size: 14 residues. Germline V gene data show CDR1 as SGDLS and CDR2 as YYNGEE. Trimming took off 2 bases at V and 7 bases at J, with 15 bases between the two ends. DNA of the CDR3: TGTGCCAGCAGCGTTGAACAGTTCATGGGTGGCTACACCTTC. It translates to CASSVEQFMGGYTF.

This chain uses TRBV10-3 with TRBJ2-3; D is perhaps TRBD1 or TRBD2 (5 bases each). Trimming pared 7 bases from V and 2 bases from J, leaving 16 bases between. Germline-derived CDR1 and CDR2 are ENHRY and SYGVKD. CDR3 length: 15 residues. CDR3 residues: CAITPGTTLTDTQYF. CDR3 nucleotides: TGTGCCATCACTCCCGGGACCACGCTCACAGATACGCAGTATTTT.

The rearrangement joins TRBV30 to TRBJ2-7; 11 bases align to TRBD2. With 3 bases clipped from V and 3 bases from J, the junction kept 10 bases outside the gene matches. Germline CDR1 is GTSNPN and CDR2 is SVGIG (reference sequence). There are 16 residues in the CDR3. The CDR3 DNA reads as TGTGCCTGGAGCCCCCCGGGACTAGCGGTGGGCTACGAGCAGTACTTC. Translated, it gives CAWSPPGLAVGYEQYF.

This clone was detected only once. The chain has TRBV5-6 and TRBJ1-3; a weak D match, TRBD1 (6 bases). Germline V gives CDR1 SGHDT, CDR2 YYEEEE. V lost 5 bases and J lost 2, with 11 bases in between. The length of the CDR3 is 14 residues. This CDR3 reads CASRNRGTGNTIYF. The CDR3 DNA follows: TGTGCCAGCAGAAATAGGGGGACTGGAAACACCATATATTTT.

The V and J genes are TRBV28 and TRBJ2-5; 9 bases are a match to TRBD1. V was pared by 5 bases and J by 1 base, with 5 bases of the junction left unmatched. CDR3 length: 15 residues. The germline V gene encodes CDR1 MDHEN and CDR2 SYDVKM. The CDR3 DNA reads TGTGCCAGCAGTGGGGGGGACAGGGTCCAAGAGACCCAGTACTTC. It codes for CASSGGDRVQETQYF.

V and J are TRBV6-5 and TRBJ1-5; D unclear. The CDR3 extends over 12 amino acids. CDR1 and CDR2 (germline): MNHEY, SVGAGI. Trimming left V 4 bases short and J 6 bases short, with 7 bases between. The CDR3 DNA follows: TGTGCCAGCAGTTCTAAGGGTCAGCCCCAGCATTTT. Amino acids: CASSSKGQPQHF.